The present TCR beta chain was sequenced within a study of blood T cell repertoires in COVID-19. Study-wide background: Samples came from the United States, Italy and Spain, spanning acute and convalescent COVID-19. Sample material is recorded as cDNA or gDNA derived from T cells, B-cell-depleted T cells, or PBMCs.

Assay used: immunoSEQ multiplex PCR; TCRdb lists only in-frame clones, some missing. The sample records roughly 480,000 clones, about 91% being singletons. The TCR comes from a man aged 18 to 30 with COVID-19, enrolled during active disease. The sequencing input was peripheral blood.

This chain's CDR3 is CASSFEPAGELFF. In DNA, the CDR3 is TGCGCCAGCAGCTTTGAACCGGCCGGGGAGCTGTTTTTT. The V and J genes are TRBV5-1 and TRBJ2-2; D gene uncertain. The CDR3 consists of 13 residues. Germline CDR1 is SGHRS and CDR2 is YFSETQ. Trimming cost V 2 bases and J 6 bases, with 8 bases left between them.